A selection of T cell receptor beta chains follows, all from one sample in a study of blood T cells in healthy people across ages. In TCRdb, the 5' RACE reads were re-called with MiXCR into one record per CDR3 protein. The profile covers hundreds of thousands of distinct CDR3 sequences, with more than 25% appearing a single time and approximately 15% taken by the ten largest. Sequencing was carried out using blood. These receptor sequences come from an elderly woman in good health. Both conserved end residues are trimmed from each CDR3.

>TRBV18|TRBJ2-1
ASSLDIAKKHNEQF
>TRBV20-1|TRBJ1-4
SARDFSSLATNEKLF
>TRBV29-1|TRBJ1-2
SVIGSTPGYT
>TRBV7-9|TRBJ2-3
ASSLGLGGIDTQY
>TRBV9|TRBJ1-6
ASSVLGLNSPLH
>TRBV6-2/TRBV6-3|TRBJ2-7
ASSQSLGTVY
>TRBV7-2|TRBJ1-6
ASSLVNNNSPLH
>TRBV3-1|TRBJ2-1
ASRYAGQGGVNEQF
>TRBV4-3|TRBJ2-7
ASSQGEWTESYEQY
>TRBV4-3|TRBJ2-1
ASSQVERGDEQF
>TRBV7-2|TRBJ1-2
ASSLTRGRKNYGYT
>TRBV20-1|TRBJ1-6
SASGRGSYNSPLH
>TRBV5-1|TRBJ2-5
ASSTETGIGTQY
>TRBV20-1|TRBJ2-7
SALPPGQGANEQY
>TRBV7-2|TRBJ1-2
ASSTGTAAYGYT
>TRBV4-1|TRBJ2-3
ASSQDGLAGTNTQY